This TCR beta chain comes out of a study of cytomegalovirus exposure and HLA in healthy donors. The study, taken as a whole, reports: Listed as cytomegalovirus-associated were over 150 TCR beta chains.

This clone was seen a single time. The antigen is undetermined. The donors, nominally healthy at sampling, likely had unrecorded immune exposures. In the PCR, 60 Vbeta and 13 Jbeta primers were used. Only in-frame clones appear in the TCRdb table, and some are missing; sequencing was by immunoSEQ multiplex PCR. There are 90,000 or so clones in the sample; 69% occur only once, and 2.7% lies in the top ten. V lost 1 base and J lost 2, with 5 bases in between. From germline, CDR1 is SNHLY and CDR2 FYNNEI. The CDR3 length is 13 residues. This clonotype was sampled from a man in his fifties in good health and CMV-seronegative. The chain joins TRBV2 to TRBJ1-1; D uncertain. The specimen sequenced was PBMCs. Here the CDR3 reads CASSEGVNTEAFF. In nucleotides, the CDR3 is TGTGCCAGCAGTGAAGGAGTTAACACTGAAGCTTTCTTT.